The 26 T cell receptor beta chains below come from one sample, sequenced in a study of OX40 agonist ivuxolimab in advanced cancers. TCRdb keeps only in-frame clones here, not all; method: immunoSEQ multiplex PCR. The sample consists of about 36,000 clones, 70% to 80% of them appearing once. This sample comprised CD4+ or CD8+ T cells sorted from blood, obtained in a trial of the OX40 agonist ivuxolimab. These receptors all come from an adult with an advanced solid tumor such as melanoma, head and neck, liver or kidney cancer.

The chain joins TRBV10-3 to TRBJ1-1, with D perhaps matching TRBD1 (6 bases). The germline V and J ends were trimmed by 7 bases and 1 base, with 10 bases remaining between them. The length of the CDR3 is 13 residues. Germline V gene sequence: CDR1 ENHRY, CDR2 SYGVKD. This CDR3 reads CAITPTGNTEAFF. CDR3 nucleotide sequence: TGTGCCATCACCCCGACAGGGAACACTGAAGCTTTCTTT.

The genes are TRBV28 and TRBJ1-3; D is unclear. Germline assignment: CDR1 MDHEN and CDR2 SYDVKM. V lost 4 bases to trimming and J lost 3 bases, with 13 bases between them. The CDR3 is 15 residues long. The CDR3 loop is CASSSPGRDGNTIYF. The CDR3 bases are TGTGCCAGCAGTTCCCCCGGGAGGGATGGAAACACCATATATTTT.

There are a few counts of this clone. The rearrangement links TRBV28 to TRBJ2-7, with D perhaps TRBD1 (5 bases). Per the germline V gene, CDR1 is MDHEN and CDR2 is SYDVKM. The CDR3 extends over 13 amino acids. The V gene lost 5 bases and the J gene lost 7 bases, with 15 bases spanning the gap. CDR3 loop: CASSPNPKGEQYF. The CDR3 DNA sequence: TGTGCCAGCAGTCCGAATCCCAAGGGGGAGCAGTACTTC.

The V gene is TRBV27, the J gene TRBJ1-1; 7 nucleotides agree with TRBD1. The CDR3 totals 13 residues. V was pared by 7 bases and J by 4 bases, with 6 bases of the junction left unmatched. Germline V gene data show CDR1 as MNHEY and CDR2 as SMNVEV (reference sequence). The CDR3 nucleotides are TGTGCCAGCATCCCGACAGGGACCACTGAAGCTTTCTTT. It translates to CASIPTGTTEAFF.

The chain couples TRBV27 to TRBJ2-5; maybe TRBD2 (6 bases). Germline lookup yields CDR1 MNHEY and CDR2 SMNVEV (reference sequence). The CDR3 totals 16 residues. The V and J ends lost 5 bases and 5 bases respectively, with 21 bases between them. The CDR3 loop reads CASSPTPLRAGETQYF. The CDR3 DNA reads TGTGCCAGCAGTCCAACACCACTCAGGGCGGGGGAGACCCAGTACTTC.

The rearrangement links TRBV4-3 to TRBJ2-7; tentatively, D is TRBD1 (6 bases). Germline V gives CDR1 LGHNA, CDR2 YSLEER. Trimming pared 1 base from V and 5 bases from J, leaving 15 bases between. The CDR3 has 15 residues. The CDR3 region has the DNA TGCGCCAGCAGCCAAGCCCCCGGGACAATCCACGAGCAGTACTTC. It codes for CASSQAPGTIHEQYF.

The chain carries TRBV12-5 and TRBJ2-4, with D possibly being TRBD1 or TRBD2 (5 bases each). The germline V and J ends were trimmed by 0 bases and 0 bases, with 12 bases remaining between them. The CDR3 consists of 17 residues. Germline V CDR1 and CDR2: LGHNT, FRNRAP. The CDR3 loop reads CASGLVEGTLAKNIQYF. Here the CDR3 DNA reads TGTGCTAGTGGTTTGGTTGAGGGGACCCTAGCCAAAAACATTCAGTACTTC.

Written as DNA, the CDR3 is TGTGCCAGCAGCCAGCGAGCGGGCGAAGAGACCCAGTACTTC. This gives the protein CASSQRAGEETQYF. The genes are TRBV14 and TRBJ2-5, with TRBD2 as a possible D gene (6 bases). The V end was cut by 3 bases, the J end by 3 bases, with 11 bases between. There are 14 residues in the CDR3. Germline CDR1 reads SGHDN; CDR2 reads FVKESK.

The chain carries TRBV5-6 and TRBJ2-1; D tentatively fits TRBD1 or TRBD2 (5 bases each). Looked up from germline, CDR1 is SGHDT and CDR2 is YYEEEE. The ends were cut back, 2 bases at V and 9 bases at J, with 12 bases in the middle. This CDR3 comprises 13 residues. The CDR3 loop is CASSFRGMGEQFF. CDR3 sequence (DNA): TGTGCCAGCAGCTTCCGGGGCATGGGTGAGCAGTTCTTC.

The chain employs TRBV28 and TRBJ1-5, with TRBD1 matching over 7 bases. The CDR3 length is 17 residues. The germline gives CDR1 MDHEN, CDR2 SYDVKM. The V gene end was trimmed by 5 bases and the J gene end by 2 bases; junction bases not matched to a gene: 12. CDR3 nucleotides: TGTGCCAGCAGTGGACAGGTTGCTACGTATCGCAATCAGCCCCAGCATTTT. Encoded protein: CASSGQVATYRNQPQHF. Complete variable domain (other parts from reference TRBV28 and TRBJ1-5): DVKVTQSSRYLVKRTGEKVFLECVQDMDHENMFWYRQDPGLGLRLIYFSYDVKMKEKGDIPEGYSVSREKKERFSLILESASTNQTSMYLCASSGQVATYRNQPQHFGDGTRLSIL.

CDR3 sequence: CAWSVLVTDTQYF. CDR3 DNA sequence: TGTGCCTGGAGTGTACTTGTCACAGATACGCAGTATTTT. The chain uses TRBV30 and TRBJ2-3; D remains unclear. Trimming removed 0 bases from V and 2 bases from J, with 6 bases in between. Germline CDR1 GTSNPN, CDR2 SVGIG (reference sequence). CDR3 size: 13 residues.

The chain couples TRBV6-6 to TRBJ2-7; the D gene is possibly TRBD1 (6 bases). CDR1 and CDR2 (germline): MNHNY, SVGAGI (reference sequence). The CDR3 is 15 residues long. V gave up 2 bases and J gave up 5 bases, with 16 bases separating them. The CDR3 loop reads CASSYNLPGVDEQYF. The DNA for the CDR3 is TGTGCCAGCAGTTACAACCTCCCAGGGGTCGACGAGCAGTACTTC.

This clone was observed a few times. The rearrangement joins TRBV28 to TRBJ1-2; no clear D. V was trimmed by 5 bases and J by 0 bases, leaving 19 bases between them. The germline CDR1 and CDR2 sequences are MDHEN and SYDVKM. The CDR3 extends over 17 amino acids. The CDR3 DNA reads as TGTGCCAGCAGTCGATCAATGGGAGCACACTCTAACTATGGCTACACCTTC. Amino acid sequence: CASSRSMGAHSNYGYTF.

The V call is TRBV7-8, the J call TRBJ2-7; TRBD2 might be the D (5 bases). CDR1 and CDR2 from the germline V gene are SGHVS and FQNEAQ. V lost 5 bases, J lost 3 bases, and 8 bases lay in between. This CDR3 region has 12 residues. CDR3 residues: CASSAGYYEQYF. CDR3 DNA: TGTGCCAGCAGCGCGGGTTACTACGAGCAGTACTTC.

The CDR3 bases are TGCGCCAGCAGCCAAGTCCAGGGGTTAGGCTCCTACGAGCAGTACTTC. It is translated as CASSQVQGLGSYEQYF. This chain links TRBV4-1 with TRBJ2-7, with D possibly matching TRBD1 (6 bases). The CDR3 sequence is 16 residues long. Germline lookup yields CDR1 MGHRA and CDR2 YSYEKL. Trimming left V 1 base short and J 0 bases short, with 13 bases between.

The chain is built from TRBV6-1 and TRBJ2-1, with D hard to call. V lost 2 bases, J lost 4 bases, and 15 bases lay in between. The CDR3 spans 16 residues. The V gene's germline CDR1 is MNHNS and CDR2 SASEGT. The DNA of the CDR3 is TGTGCCAGCAGTGAACTCGGAGCCCCCGGTTACAATGAGCAGTTCTTC. Protein sequence: CASSELGAPGYNEQFF.

J is TRBJ2-7 and V is TRBV29-1; 10 bases are a match to TRBD1. CDR3 size: 13 residues. J was trimmed by 3 bases and V by 6 bases; bases with no gene match: 5. Germline assignment: CDR1 SQVTM and CDR2 ANQGSEA. Here the CDR3 DNA reads TGCAGCGTGTGTTGGGACAGGGGCTACGAGCAGTACTTC. Protein sequence: CSVCWDRGYEQYF.

In this sample, this clone turned up once. This sequence joins TRBV6-5 and TRBJ2-3, with D possibly TRBD2 on 7 matching bases. V shed 6 bases and J shed 2 bases, with 12 bases lying between them. Per the germline V gene, CDR1 is MNHEY and CDR2 is SVGAGI. The CDR3 is 14 residues long. CDR3 in amino acids: CASSTGRVTDTQYF. For the CDR3, the DNA is TGTGCCAGCAGCACAGGGAGGGTCACAGATACGCAGTATTTT.

This clone was found once. J is TRBJ2-1 and V is TRBV19, with D perhaps TRBD2 (6 bases). CDR3 size: 16 residues. The V and J ends lost 2 bases and 5 bases respectively, with 16 bases between them. Germline CDR1 and CDR2: LNHDA and SQIVND (reference sequence). The CDR3: CASSIYVAGTHNEQFF. CDR3 nucleotides: TGTGCCAGTAGTATATACGTTGCGGGAACCCACAATGAGCAGTTCTTC. Based on the CDR3 plus reference TRBV19 and TRBJ2-1, the full variable domain is DGGITQSPKYLFRKEGQNVTLSCEQNLNHDAMYWYRQDPGQGLRLIYYSQIVNDFQKGDIAEGYSVSREKKESFPLTVTSAQKNPTAFYLCASSIYVAGTHNEQFFGPGTRLTVL.

By sample fraction, this clone is medium-sized. V gene TRBV27 combines with J gene TRBJ1-2; D possibly corresponds to TRBD1 (5 bases). Germline loops: CDR1 MNHEY, CDR2 SMNVEV (reference sequence). The CDR3 is 15 amino acids. The V and J ends lost 2 bases and 3 bases respectively, with 13 bases between them. As DNA, the CDR3 is TGTGCCAGCAGTTTAAGCCAGGGATACTACTATGGCTACACCTTC. Its translation is CASSLSQGYYYGYTF.

The chain recombines TRBV5-1 with TRBJ1-2; D is possibly TRBD1 (5 bases). CDR1 is SGHRS and CDR2 is YFSETQ in the germline V gene. This CDR3 is built from 14 residues. Trimming left V 0 bases short and J 2 bases short, with 8 bases between. CDR3 coding DNA: TGCGCCAGCAGCTTGGGCAGGGAGAACTATGGCTACACCTTC. Amino acid sequence: CASSLGRENYGYTF.

This rearrangement joins TRBV5-6 to TRBJ2-1; 9 positions match TRBD2. This CDR3 contains 16 residues. V lost 7 bases and J lost 0; bases outside the gene matches: 8. Germline-derived CDR1 and CDR2 are SGHDT and YYEEEE. The CDR3 reads CASHLLAGSSYNEQFF. In nucleotides, the CDR3 is TGTGCCAGCCACTTACTAGCGGGCAGCTCCTACAATGAGCAGTTCTTC.

Remarks on this clone: This sample also contains other DNA sequences that code for the same CDR3. The rearrangement uses TRBV4-2 and TRBJ2-7; TRBD2 is a possible D gene (5 bases). Germline V CDR1 and CDR2: LGHNA, YNFKEQ. V lost 1 base to trimming and J lost 2 bases, with 9 bases between them. The CDR3 extends over 14 amino acids. CDR3 in amino acids: CASSQGEGPYEQYF. For the CDR3, the DNA is TGTGCCAGCAGCCAAGGCGAGGGCCCCTACGAGCAGTACTTC.

The chain couples TRBV5-6 to TRBJ2-2; 10 nucleotides agree with TRBD1. The CDR3 is 16 residues long. V lost 2 bases, J lost 4 bases, and 5 bases stayed unmatched. Germline V gene data show CDR1 as SGHDT and CDR2 as YYEEEE. DNA of the CDR3: TGTGCCAGCAGCTTTGGGACAGGGGTAGGCACCGGGGAGCTGTTTTTT. Amino acids: CASSFGTGVGTGELFF.

This chain links TRBV4-2 with TRBJ2-7; tentatively, D is TRBD1 or TRBD2 (5 bases each). V lost 4 bases, J lost 4 bases, and 20 bases lay in between. Germline lookup yields CDR1 LGHNA and CDR2 YNFKEQ. The CDR3 extends over 16 amino acids. This CDR3 is CASSLGTSHQGYEQYF. The CDR3 region has the DNA TGTGCCAGCAGCCTCGGGACCTCACACCAGGGTTACGAGCAGTACTTC.

The CDR3, as DNA: TGTGCCAGCAGCTCGTCGTCGGACAGCCAAGAGACCCAGTACTTC. This sequence encodes CASSSSSDSQETQYF. The chain couples TRBV7-9 to TRBJ2-5, with D possibly matching TRBD1 (6 bases). CDR3 length equals 15 residues. Germline CDR1 SEHNR, CDR2 FQNEAQ (reference sequence). V shed 4 bases and J shed 1 base, with 13 bases lying between them.